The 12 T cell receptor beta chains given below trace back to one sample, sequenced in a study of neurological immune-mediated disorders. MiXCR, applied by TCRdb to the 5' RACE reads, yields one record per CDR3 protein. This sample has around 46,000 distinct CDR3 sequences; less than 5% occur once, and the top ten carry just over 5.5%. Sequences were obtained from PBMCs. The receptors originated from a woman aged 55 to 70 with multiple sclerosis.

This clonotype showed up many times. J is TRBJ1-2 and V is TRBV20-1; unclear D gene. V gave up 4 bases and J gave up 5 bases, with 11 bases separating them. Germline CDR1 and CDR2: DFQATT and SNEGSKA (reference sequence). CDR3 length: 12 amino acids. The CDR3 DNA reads TGCAGTGCTACCGGCACTCAGTATGGCTACACCTTC. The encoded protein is CSATGTQYGYTF.

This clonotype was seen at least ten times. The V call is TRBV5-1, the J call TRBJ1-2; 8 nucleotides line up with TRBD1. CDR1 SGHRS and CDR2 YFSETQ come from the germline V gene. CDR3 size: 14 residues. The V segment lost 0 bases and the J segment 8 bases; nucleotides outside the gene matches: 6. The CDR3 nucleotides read TGCGCCAGCAGCTTGGAAGCGACAGGGGAGGGCTACACCTTC. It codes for CASSLEATGEGYTF.

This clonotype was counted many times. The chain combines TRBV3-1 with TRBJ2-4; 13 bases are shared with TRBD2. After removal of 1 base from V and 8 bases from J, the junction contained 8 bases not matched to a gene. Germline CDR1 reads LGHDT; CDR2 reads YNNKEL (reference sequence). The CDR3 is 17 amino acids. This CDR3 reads CASSQATSGREKYIQYF. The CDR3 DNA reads TGTGCCAGCAGCCAAGCAACTAGCGGGAGGGAGAAGTACATTCAGTACTTC.

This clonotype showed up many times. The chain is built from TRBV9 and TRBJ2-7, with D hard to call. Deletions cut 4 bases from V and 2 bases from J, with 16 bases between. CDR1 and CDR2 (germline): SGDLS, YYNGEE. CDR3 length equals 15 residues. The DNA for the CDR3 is TGTGCCAGCAGCTCGGGTACGAGCGCTGCCTACGAGCAGTACTTC. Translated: CASSSGTSAAYEQYF.

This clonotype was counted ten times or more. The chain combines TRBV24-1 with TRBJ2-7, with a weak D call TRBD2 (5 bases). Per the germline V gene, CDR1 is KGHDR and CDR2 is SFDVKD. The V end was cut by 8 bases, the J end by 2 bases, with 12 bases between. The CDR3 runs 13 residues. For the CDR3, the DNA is TGTGCCACCACCTCGACTAAGACCTACGAGCAGTACGTC. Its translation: CATTSTKTYEQYV.

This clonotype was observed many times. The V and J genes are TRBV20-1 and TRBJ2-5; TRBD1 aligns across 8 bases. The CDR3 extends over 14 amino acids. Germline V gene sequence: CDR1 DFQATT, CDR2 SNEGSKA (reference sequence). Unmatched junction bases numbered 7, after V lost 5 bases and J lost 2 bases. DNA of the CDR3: TGCAGTGCTCGGGACGGGACAGGACAAGAGACCCAGTACTTC. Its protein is CSARDGTGQETQYF.

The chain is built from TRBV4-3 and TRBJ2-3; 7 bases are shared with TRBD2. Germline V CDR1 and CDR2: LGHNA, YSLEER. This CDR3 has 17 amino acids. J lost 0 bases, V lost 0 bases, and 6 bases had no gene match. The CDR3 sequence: CASSQDELADSTDTQYF. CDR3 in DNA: TGCGCCAGCAGCCAAGATGAGCTAGCGGATAGCACAGATACGCAGTATTTT.

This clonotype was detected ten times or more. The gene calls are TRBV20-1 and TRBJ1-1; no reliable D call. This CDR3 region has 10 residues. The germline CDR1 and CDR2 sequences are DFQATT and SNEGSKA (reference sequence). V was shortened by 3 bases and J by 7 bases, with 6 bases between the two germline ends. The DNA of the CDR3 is TGCAGTGCTAGTGATAATGAAGCTTTCTTT. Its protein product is CSASDNEAFF.

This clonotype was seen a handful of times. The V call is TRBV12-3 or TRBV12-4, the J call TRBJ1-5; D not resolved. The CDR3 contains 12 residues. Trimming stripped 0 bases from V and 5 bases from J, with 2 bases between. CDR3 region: CASSLADQPQHF. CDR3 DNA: TGTGCCAGCAGTTTAGCCGATCAGCCCCAGCATTTT.

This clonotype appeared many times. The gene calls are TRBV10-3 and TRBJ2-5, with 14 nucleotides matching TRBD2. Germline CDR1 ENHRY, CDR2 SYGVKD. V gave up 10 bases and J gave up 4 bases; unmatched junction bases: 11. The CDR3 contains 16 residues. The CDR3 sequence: CATRTSGRRMGETQYF. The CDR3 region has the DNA TGTGCCACAAGGACTAGCGGGAGGAGGATGGGAGAGACCCAGTACTTC.

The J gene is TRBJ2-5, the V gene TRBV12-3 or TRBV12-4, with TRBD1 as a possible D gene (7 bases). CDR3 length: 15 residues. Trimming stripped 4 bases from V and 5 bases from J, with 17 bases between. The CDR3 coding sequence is TGTGCCAGCAGTTACCACAGGGGAGGAGATGAGACCCAGTACTTC. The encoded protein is CASSYHRGGDETQYF.

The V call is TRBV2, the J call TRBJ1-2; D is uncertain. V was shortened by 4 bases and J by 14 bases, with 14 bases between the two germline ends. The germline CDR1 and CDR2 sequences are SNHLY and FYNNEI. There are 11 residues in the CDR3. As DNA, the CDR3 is TGTGCCAGCAGTGGCACGGCGGCCCAAACCTTC. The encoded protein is CASSGTAAQTF.